This entry lists 9 T cell receptor beta chains sequenced from one sample in a study of T cell repertoires in ileal Crohn's disease. Indicated time point: inflamed ileum from the surgical specimen. The table came from immunoSEQ multiplex PCR; TCRdb's copy has only in-frame clones and leaves some out. This sample has some 8,000 clones, with roughly 85% found just once. Sequencing was carried out using ileal tissue. The receptors shown here come from an adult with Crohn's disease.

V usage is TRBV7-2 and J usage is TRBJ1-1; TRBD1 might be the D (5 bases). The CDR3 runs 12 residues. The germline gives CDR1 SGHTA, CDR2 FQGNSA. Trimming left V 4 bases short and J 5 bases short, with 8 bases between. The CDR3 is CASSWGGTEAFF. CDR3 nucleotides: TGTGCCAGCAGCTGGGGGGGAACTGAAGCTTTCTTT.

The rearrangement joins TRBV9 to TRBJ2-1; 8 positions agree with TRBD2. Per the germline V gene, CDR1 is SGDLS and CDR2 is YYNGEE. V was pared by 4 bases and J by 6 bases, with 6 bases of the junction left unmatched. The CDR3 loop spans 14 amino acids. The CDR3 DNA is TGTGCCAGCAGCACGGGAGGGCCGGGCAATGAGCAGTTCTTC. Encoded protein: CASSTGGPGNEQFF.

The chain uses TRBV4-1 and TRBJ1-5, with D perhaps TRBD1 (5 bases). V lost 4 bases and J 3 bases, leaving 13 bases between the germline ends. This CDR3 has 15 residues. From germline, CDR1 is MGHRA and CDR2 YSYEKL. CDR3 sequence reads: CASSPTRDSNQPQHF. CDR3 nucleotides: TGCGCCAGCAGCCCGACCCGGGACTCCAATCAGCCCCAGCATTTT.

The V and J genes are TRBV2 and TRBJ2-1; D may correspond to TRBD1 or TRBD2 (5 bases each). V lost 2 bases, J lost 15 bases, and 11 bases lay in between. Germline CDR1 reads SNHLY; CDR2 reads FYNNEI. The CDR3 has 11 residues. Here the CDR3 reads CASSELGEWFF. The DNA for the CDR3 is TGTGCCAGCAGTGAACTGGGGGAGTGGTTCTTC.

The J gene is TRBJ1-1, the V gene TRBV18; 10 nucleotides match TRBD1. From germline, CDR1 is KGHSH and CDR2 LQKENI. CDR3 length: 18 residues. V was clipped by 2 bases and J by 5 bases; unmatched bases: 14. DNA for the CDR3: TGTGCCAGCTCACCAAGGGGGACAGGGGATATTACCGGAACTGAAGCTTTCTTT. It codes for CASSPRGTGDITGTEAFF.

The chain is built from TRBV7-7 and TRBJ2-5; 12 nucleotides match TRBD1. This CDR3 has 15 residues. V dropped 5 bases and J dropped 4; count of bases not matched to a gene: 5. Germline V gene sequence: CDR1 SSHAT, CDR2 FNYEAQ (reference sequence). The CDR3 nucleotides are TGTGCCAGCAGCGTAGGGACAGGGGGCCCAGAGACCCAGTACTTC. This encodes CASSVGTGGPETQYF. Drawing the rest from reference TRBV7-7 and TRBJ2-5, the complete variable domain is GAGVSQSPRYKVTKRGQDVTLRCDPISSHATLYWYQQALGQGPEFLTYFNYEAQPDKSGLPSDRFSAERPEGSISTLTIQRTEQRDSAMYRCASSVGTGGPETQYFGPGTRLLVL.

This chain links TRBV7-3 with TRBJ2-3, with TRBD1 as a possible D gene (5 bases). CDR1 is SGHTA, CDR2 FQGTGA, per germline. This CDR3 contains 15 residues. V was pared by 2 bases and J by 2 bases, with 11 bases between. CDR3 bases: TGTGCCAGCAGCTTACTTCAGGGCCCCACAGATACGCAGTATTTT. Protein: CASSLLQGPTDTQYF. Full variable domain (rest looked up from reference TRBV7-3 and TRBJ2-3): GAGVSQTPSNKVTEKGKYVELRCDPISGHTALYWYRQSLGQGPEFLIYFQGTGAADDSGLPNDRFFAVRPEGSVSTLKIQRTERGDSAVYLCASSLLQGPTDTQYFGPGTRLTVL.

V gene TRBV4-1 combines with J gene TRBJ2-5, with 9 bases lining up with TRBD2. Per germline, CDR1 MGHRA and CDR2 YSYEKL. J lost 2 bases, V lost 5 bases, and 3 bases had no gene match. The CDR3 loop spans 14 amino acids. The CDR3 reads CASSKTSGQETQYF. Here the CDR3 DNA reads TGCGCCAGCAGCAAGACTAGCGGACAAGAGACCCAGTACTTC.

A single count supports this clone. The V call is TRBV5-4, the J call TRBJ1-1; D is possibly TRBD1 (5 bases). CDR1 SGHNT and CDR2 YYREEE come from the germline V gene (reference sequence). This CDR3 region has 14 residues. The V gene lost 1 base and the J gene lost 3 bases, with 10 bases spanning the gap. In nucleotides, the CDR3 is TGTGCCAGCAGCTTGAATCTGGGGGACACTGAAGCTTTCTTT. Translating gives CASSLNLGDTEAFF.